These T cell receptor beta chains were read from a single sample in a study of CD8 T cells in ankylosing spondylitis. Using its own MiXCR run on the 5' RACE reads, TCRdb lists one record per CDR3 protein. The sample lists a few hundred thousand distinct CDR3 sequences; roughly a quarter were seen once. Sequenced sample: blood, either unsorted or a sorted T cell fraction (not recorded which). These receptors were obtained from a male donor with ankylosing spondylitis or in good health (not recorded which). Both conserved end residues are part of each CDR3. A D gene is named only where the DNA matches it firmly. Clone size appears in some rows only: once, few, many, or a class for an expanded clone.

J | size | V | D | CDR3 | DNA
TRBJ2-3 | many | TRBV4-1 | TRBD2 | CASSQERRRGGADTQYF | TGCGCCAGCAGCCAAGAAAGGAGGCGCGGGGGAGCAGATACGCAGTATTTT
TRBJ2-3 | few | TRBV23-1 | TRBD1 | CASSHPTWRTGFDTDTQYF | TGCGCCAGCAGTCACCCCACTTGGAGGACAGGGTTCGACACAGATACGCAGTATTTT
TRBJ1-2 | many | TRBV6-1 | NA | CASSAPGRSEWNYGYTF | TGTGCCAGCAGTGCACCCGGGAGATCGGAGTGGAACTATGGCTACACCTTC
TRBJ2-7 | many | TRBV12-3/TRBV12-4 | TRBD2 | CASSAGGDEQYF | TGTGCCAGCAGCGCGGGGGGCGACGAGCAGTACTTC
TRBJ1-2 | many | TRBV6-5 | TRBD1 | CASSYYGQGHYGYTF | TGTGCCAGCAGTTACTACGGACAGGGCCACTATGGCTACACCTTC
TRBJ2-7 | few | TRBV25-1 | TRBD2 | CASSEGLARYEQYF | TGTGCCAGCAGTGAGGGACTAGCCCGGTACGAGCAGTACTTC
TRBJ2-7 | many | TRBV5-1 | NA | CASSLPTTGYEQYF | TGCGCCAGCAGCTTACCAACGACAGGCTACGAGCAGTACTTC
TRBJ2-5 | NA | TRBV5-6 | NA | CASSLAVEPQPGETQYF | TGTGCCAGCAGCTTGGCCGTAGAGCCCCAACCGGGGGAGACCCAGTACTTC
TRBJ1-2 | NA | TRBV20-1 | NA | CSAREFSRGYGYTF | TGCAGTGCTAGAGAGTTCTCCAGGGGCTATGGCTACACCTTC
TRBJ2-5 | few | TRBV29-1 | NA | CSVDRSQETQYF | TGCAGCGTTGATCGCAGCCAAGAGACCCAGTACTTC
TRBJ2-5 | NA | TRBV20-1 | TRBD2 | CSAWGTSGGPETQYF | TGCAGTGCTTGGGGGACTAGCGGGGGACCTGAGACCCAGTACTTC
TRBJ2-5 | many | TRBV4-2 | TRBD2 | CASSQASGFQETQYF | TGTGCCAGCAGCCAGGCTAGCGGATTCCAAGAGACCCAGTACTTC
TRBJ2-6 | NA | TRBV11-1 | TRBD1 | CASSLSRGGSSGANVLTF | TGTGCCAGCAGCTTATCCAGAGGGGGCTCTTCTGGGGCCAACGTCCTGACTTTC
TRBJ1-5 | NA | TRBV2 | TRBD1 | CASRLTGSNQPQHF | TGTGCCAGCAGGCTGACAGGGAGCAATCAGCCCCAGCATTTT
TRBJ1-6 | NA | TRBV10-3 | NA | CAIGTTVGGNSPLHF | TGTGCCATCGGGACGACAGTAGGAGGGAATTCACCCCTCCACTTT
TRBJ2-3 | few | TRBV6-5 | NA | CASSSLRSTDTQYF | TGTGCCAGCAGTTCCTTGCGTAGCACAGATACGCAGTATTTT
TRBJ2-2 | many | TRBV5-1 | TRBD2 | CASSISGGAETGELFF | TGCGCCAGCAGCATCAGCGGGGGGGCCGAGACCGGGGAGCTGTTTTTT
TRBJ2-6 | NA | TRBV12-3/TRBV12-4 | NA | CASQNSPANVLTF | TGTGCCAGCCAGAACTCCCCCGCCAACGTCCTGACTTTC
TRBJ1-2 | many | TRBV29-1 | TRBD1 | CSGGTGTTSGYTF | TGCAGCGGGGGGACAGGGACAACTAGTGGCTACACCTTC
TRBJ2-3 | many | TRBV29-1 | NA | CSVALTDTQYF | TGCAGCGTTGCCCTAACAGATACGCAGTATTTT
TRBJ2-3 | NA | TRBV20-1 | NA | CSALSGRLSTDTQYF | TGCAGTGCCCTCTCGGGGCGGCTAAGCACAGATACGCAGTATTTT
TRBJ2-7 | few | TRBV28 | NA | CASLPSGTPYEQYF | TGTGCCAGCCTACCGTCAGGAACCCCCTACGAGCAGTACTTC
TRBJ1-6 | few | TRBV2 | NA | CASSHDSPVNSPLHF | TGTGCCAGCAGTCACGACTCTCCGGTCAATTCACCCCTCCACTTT
TRBJ2-7 | few | TRBV7-8 | TRBD1 | CASSYPRDSGYEQYF | TGTGCCAGCAGCTACCCCCGGGACAGTGGCTACGAGCAGTACTTC
TRBJ2-7 | NA | TRBV6-6 | NA | CASSYPGIDEQYF | TGTGCCAGCAGTTACCCCGGTATAGACGAGCAGTACTTC
TRBJ2-7 | few | TRBV9 | TRBD1 | CASSPRQGPYEQYF | TGTGCCAGCAGCCCAAGACAGGGGCCCTACGAGCAGTACTTC
TRBJ2-5 | few | TRBV4-1 | TRBD2 | CASSQGNGGAGQETQYF | TGCGCCAGCAGCCAAGGGAACGGGGGGGCTGGACAAGAGACCCAGTACTTC